This T cell receptor (beta chain) derives from a study of OX40 agonist ivuxolimab in advanced cancers. On the study more broadly: Patients in the trial were receiving intravenous ivuxolimab every 2 weeks, at doses of 0.01 to 10 mg/kg. The study's findings and limits: Clonal expansion was among the lowest in partial responders at 0.1-3.0 mg/kg, especially CD8+.

This clone was observed a few times. Its matching antigen is unknown. Libraries were prepared by immunoSEQ multiplex PCR; TCRdb keeps only in-frame clonotypes and omits some of them. Of about 79,000 clones detected, 92% appear once; the ten largest clones hold approximately 0.5%. The length of the CDR3 is 14 residues. Germline lookup yields CDR1 LGHNA and CDR2 YSLEER. Trimming stripped 1 base from V and 6 bases from J, with 12 bases between. The chain joins TRBV4-3 to TRBJ1-2, with a weak D call TRBD1 (5 bases). The sequenced sample was CD4+ or CD8+ T cells sorted from blood, obtained in a trial of the OX40 agonist ivuxolimab. The source of this sequence is an adult with an advanced solid tumor such as melanoma, head and neck, liver or kidney cancer. The CDR3 loop is CASSQVSQGHGYTF. CDR3 in DNA: TGCGCCAGCAGCCAAGTCAGCCAGGGTCATGGCTACACCTTC.